The 20 T cell receptor beta chains in this list originate from one sample, sequenced in a study of blood T cell repertoires in COVID-19. Repertoires were generated with immunoSEQ multiplex PCR, while TCRdb's copy carries only in-frame clones and drops some. The sample holds approximately 20,000 clones, 65% to 90% seen once. Sequencing was performed on peripheral blood. Receptor source: a man between 70 and 80 years old with acute or convalescent COVID-19.

This chain joins TRBV2 and TRBJ2-3; D might be TRBD1 (6 bases). Per the germline V gene, CDR1 is SNHLY and CDR2 is FYNNEI. V lost 5 bases and J lost 3, with 12 bases in between. This CDR3 contains 14 residues. The CDR3 loop is CASSSPDRTDTQYF. The DNA for the CDR3 is TGTGCCAGCAGTTCCCCGGACAGAACAGATACGCAGTATTTT.

CDR3 sequence (DNA): TGTGCCAGCAGCTTATTACCCCAGGGGGCGATAGGAGTAAAACTGTTTTTT. It encodes CASSLLPQGAIGVKLFF. V and J are TRBV7-2 and TRBJ1-4; 8 bases map to TRBD1. CDR1 and CDR2 (germline): SGHTA, FQGNSA. The CDR3 covers 17 residues. V trimming: 2 bases; J trimming: 10 bases; junction bases outside the gene matches: 15. The variable domain in full, completed from reference TRBV7-2 and TRBJ1-4, reads GAGVSQSPSNKVTEKGKDVELRCDPISGHTALYWYRQSLGQGLEFLIYFQGNSAPDKSGLPSDRFSAERTGGSVSTLTIQRTQQEDSAVYLCASSLLPQGAIGVKLFFGSGTQLSVL.

The chain combines TRBV6-1 with TRBJ1-3, with no clear D. The CDR3 length is 15 residues. V shed 3 bases and J shed 0 bases, with 9 bases lying between them. Per germline, CDR1 MNHNS and CDR2 SASEGT. Here the CDR3 reads CASSDQTRSGNTIYF. The CDR3 nucleotides are TGTGCCAGCAGTGACCAGACTCGCTCTGGAAACACCATATATTTT.

The DNA for the CDR3 is TGTGCCAGCAGCCCCGCTGAGGGACAGGGGGTAAATGAGCAGTTCTTC. Translating gives CASSPAEGQGVNEQFF. The chain joins TRBV7-2 to TRBJ2-1; 11 bases line up with TRBD1. Germline lookup yields CDR1 SGHTA and CDR2 FQGNSA. Trimming at V came to 5 bases and at J to 7 bases, leaving 10 bases not matched to a gene. The CDR3 totals 16 residues.

The gene calls are TRBV15 and TRBJ1-4; tentatively, D is TRBD1 (5 bases). The CDR3 is made up of 16 amino acids. Between the trimmed V and J ends, which lost 0 bases and 10 bases, there was a span of 18 bases. Germline V gene data show CDR1 as LNHNV and CDR2 as YYDKDF (reference sequence). CDR3 in amino acids: CATSRDTGSPGGKLFF. The CDR3 nucleotides are TGTGCCACCAGCAGAGATACAGGCAGCCCCGGGGGAAAACTGTTTTTT.

The gene calls are TRBV5-4 and TRBJ1-2; 7 nucleotides line up with TRBD1. This CDR3 region has 14 residues. The germline CDR1 and CDR2 sequences are SGHNT and YYREEE (reference sequence). The ends lost 3 bases at V and 2 bases at J; junction bases unmatched: 4. CDR3 amino acids: CASSYETGNYGYTF. CDR3 DNA: TGTGCCAGCAGCTACGAGACAGGGAACTATGGCTACACCTTC. The variable domain in full, completed from reference TRBV5-4 and TRBJ1-2, reads ETGVTQSPTHLIKTRGQQVTLRCSSQSGHNTVSWYQQALGQGPQFIFQYYREEENGRGNFPPRFSGLQFPNYSSELNVNALELDDSALYLCASSYETGNYGYTFGSGTRLTVV.

The V call is TRBV6-1, the J call TRBJ2-5, with D tentatively TRBD1 (6 bases). The CDR3 loop spans 16 amino acids. Trimming took off 2 bases at V and 5 bases at J, with 18 bases between the two ends. The germline gives CDR1 MNHNS, CDR2 SASEGT. CDR3 loop: CASSEWGRGWSETQYF. CDR3 DNA sequence: TGTGCCAGCAGTGAATGGGGCAGGGGTTGGTCGGAGACCCAGTACTTC.

This rearrangement joins TRBV29-1 to TRBJ2-1; 12 bases align to TRBD2. Germline values: CDR1 SQVTM, CDR2 ANQGSEA. This CDR3 has 13 residues. The trim removed 7 bases at V and 5 bases at J, leaving 3 bases unmatched. The CDR3 loop reads CSETSGGNNEQFF. In nucleotides, the CDR3 is TGCAGCGAGACTAGCGGGGGCAACAATGAGCAGTTCTTC.

The rearrangement joins TRBV3-1 (or the pseudogene TRBV3-2) to TRBJ1-3; D not certain. V lost 8 bases and J 0 bases, leaving 8 bases between the germline ends. Germline V gene data show CDR1 as LGHDT and CDR2 as YNNKEL (reference sequence). This CDR3 region has 13 residues. The CDR3 is CASVESSGNTIYF. The CDR3 region has the DNA TGTGCCAGCGTTGAGAGCTCTGGAAACACCATATATTTT.

This clone was recorded a few times. This chain connects TRBV5-4 to TRBJ1-5; D possibly corresponds to TRBD1 (5 bases). Germline V lookup: CDR1 SGHNT, CDR2 YYREEE (reference sequence). The CDR3 loop spans 15 amino acids. Trimming removed 0 bases from V and 5 bases from J, with 12 bases in between. The CDR3 bases are TGTGCCAGCAGCTTGGGAACAGGCAAAGATCAGCCCCAGCATTTT. As protein: CASSLGTGKDQPQHF.

V is TRBV19 and J is TRBJ1-2, with no clear D. The germline V and J ends were trimmed by 6 bases and 3 bases, with 17 bases remaining between them. In germline, CDR1 is LNHDA, CDR2 SQIVND (reference sequence). This CDR3 spans 15 amino acids. CDR3 nucleotides: TGTGCCAGTAGCGCCTCGAACGGGTACGACTATGGCTACACCTTC. It codes for CASSASNGYDYGYTF.

The chain recombines TRBV27 with TRBJ1-1; the D gene is possibly TRBD1 (6 bases). The ends were cut back, 6 bases at V and 0 bases at J, with 11 bases in the middle. The CDR3 sequence is 14 residues long. CDR1 MNHEY and CDR2 SMNVEV come from the germline V gene (reference sequence). In DNA, the CDR3 is TGTGCCAGCAGGCCAGGGGTTTTGAACACTGAAGCTTTCTTT. Its translation is CASRPGVLNTEAFF.

This clone was counted only a few times. The V gene is TRBV7-9, the J gene TRBJ2-7; possible D gene TRBD2, 6 bases. V lost 6 bases and J lost 1, with 13 bases in between. CDR3 size: 14 residues. Per germline, CDR1 SEHNR and CDR2 FQNEAQ (reference sequence). DNA of the CDR3: TGTGCCAGCAGTTGGGACGGAGGGTCCTACGAGCAGTACTTC. Its protein product is CASSWDGGSYEQYF.

CDR3 amino acids: CASSLVGGHYEQYF. The CDR3 nucleotides read TGCGCCAGCAGCTTGGTGGGAGGCCATTACGAGCAGTACTTC. The rearrangement links TRBV5-1 to TRBJ2-7, with D possibly matching TRBD2 (6 bases). This CDR3 has 14 residues. The V gene's germline CDR1 is SGHRS and CDR2 YFSETQ. V was shortened by 0 bases and J by 4 bases, with 11 bases between the two germline ends.

The chain links TRBV4-1 to TRBJ2-1; D not certain. This CDR3 comprises 15 residues. Between the trimmed V and J ends, which lost 4 bases and 9 bases, there was a span of 19 bases. The germline V gene has CDR1 MGHRA and CDR2 YSYEKL. CDR3 region: CASSLAQAASREQFF. The DNA of the CDR3 is TGCGCCAGCAGCCTGGCGCAGGCAGCAAGTCGTGAGCAGTTCTTC.

This clone was seen more than once but under ten times. This chain connects TRBV21-1 to TRBJ2-1; TRBD2 is the table's D call, not checked against the DNA. TRBV21-1 constitutes a pseudogene. The CDR3 is 17 amino acids. The CDR3 spells CASSKEGGGNPYNEQFF. The CDR3 DNA follows: TGTGCCAGCAGCAAAGAAGGGGGAGGGAATCCCTACAATGAGCAGTTCTTC.

This clone was observed once. V and J are TRBV13 and TRBJ2-7; D might be TRBD2 (7 bases). V shed 3 bases and J shed 4 bases, with 19 bases lying between them. The CDR3 contains 16 residues. Per the germline V gene, CDR1 is PRHDT and CDR2 is FYEKMQ (reference sequence). The CDR3 DNA follows: TGTGCCAGCAGCTTTGCCCCCGGGGGGCTCCCATACGAGCAGTACTTC. This codes for CASSFAPGGLPYEQYF.

This rearrangement joins TRBV20-1 to TRBJ2-7, with 8 bases aligning to TRBD1. CDR1 is DFQATT, CDR2 SNEGSKA, per germline (reference sequence). This CDR3 has 15 amino acids. The V gene end was trimmed by 3 bases and the J gene end by 1 base; junction bases not matched to a gene: 8. The CDR3 DNA reads TGCAGTGCTAGTGACAGGGGCATGGGGTCCTACGAGCAGTACTTC. Protein sequence: CSASDRGMGSYEQYF.

The rearrangement links TRBV7-2 to TRBJ2-7, with TRBD2 identical over 9 bases. V lost 3 bases and J lost 3; bases outside the gene matches: 9. The CDR3 is 16 amino acids. Germline assignment: CDR1 SGHTA and CDR2 FQGNSA. CDR3 sequence reads: CASSLPAGGGYYEQYF. CDR3 sequence (DNA): TGTGCCAGCAGCTTGCCAGCGGGGGGCGGGTACTACGAGCAGTACTTC.

The chain links TRBV21-1 to TRBJ1-1. TRBV21-1 has pseudogene status. The CDR3 covers 14 residues. This chain's CDR3 is CASSRWSLNTEAFF. CDR3 nucleotide sequence: TGTGCCAGCAGCAGATGGAGTCTGAACACTGAAGCTTTCTTT.